One and the same sample provided the 24 T cell receptor beta chains below, sequenced in a study of somatic mutations in cytotoxic T cells in rheumatoid arthritis. The method was immunoSEQ multiplex PCR; TCRdb's version includes in-frame clones alone and lacks a portion of them. The sample includes about 10,000 clones, around nine tenths of them seen just once. Sequencing was carried out using CD4+ T cells sorted from blood. These receptor sequences come from a woman aged 18 to 35 with rheumatoid arthritis.

This clone appeared a single time. The CDR3 protein is CAGARGSSQETQYF. Written as DNA, the CDR3 is TGTGCCGGGGCCAGGGGATCATCACAAGAGACCCAGTACTTC. This chain links TRBV6-6 with TRBJ2-5, with a weak D call TRBD1 (6 bases). Trimming removed 11 bases at V and 2 bases at J, with 18 bases between. Germline assignment: CDR1 MNHNY and CDR2 SVGAGI (reference sequence). The CDR3 has 14 amino acids.

This chain connects TRBV19 to TRBJ2-7, with a tentative D call TRBD2 (6 bases). CDR3 length equals 13 residues. The V end lost 5 bases, the J end lost 6 bases, and 14 bases lay between the germline ends. CDR1 is LNHDA, CDR2 SQIVND, per germline (reference sequence). Here the CDR3 DNA reads TGTGCCAGTAGTCGCCGGGACTCGAGCGAGCAGTACTTC. Its protein product is CASSRRDSSEQYF.

Of note for this clone: This same CDR3 is encoded by further DNA sequences in the sample. The V call is TRBV7-9, the J call TRBJ1-2; a weak D match, TRBD1 (6 bases). V was cut by 4 bases and J by 7 bases, with 13 bases left in between. Germline CDR1 is SEHNR and CDR2 is FQNEAQ (reference sequence). This CDR3 is built from 13 residues. The CDR3 sequence: CASSSAGAFGYTF. CDR3 in DNA: TGTGCCAGCAGCTCGGCAGGGGCGTTTGGCTACACCTTC. The whole variable domain, filled in from reference TRBV7-9 and TRBJ1-2, reads DTGVSQNPRHKITKRGQNVTFRCDPISEHNRLYWYRQTLGQGPEFLTYFQNEAQLEKSRLLSDRFSAERPKGSFSTLEIQRTEQGDSAMYLCASSSAGAFGYTFGSGTRLTVV.

The chain has TRBV7-2 and TRBJ1-2; 8 nucleotides agree with TRBD1. The CDR3 contains 15 residues. V was pared by 3 bases and J by 5 bases, with 8 bases of the junction left unmatched. Germline V gene sequence: CDR1 SGHTA, CDR2 FQGNSA. The CDR3 sequence is CASSLAWNRGYGYTF. The DNA for the CDR3 is TGTGCCAGCAGCTTGGCTTGGAACAGGGGGTATGGCTACACCTTC. Full variable domain (missing parts from reference TRBV7-2 and TRBJ1-2): GAGVSQSPSNKVTEKGKDVELRCDPISGHTALYWYRQSLGQGLEFLIYFQGNSAPDKSGLPSDRFSAERTGGSVSTLTIQRTQQEDSAVYLCASSLAWNRGYGYTFGSGTRLTVV.

The J gene is TRBJ1-1, the V gene TRBV19, with D perhaps TRBD1 (5 bases). The germline V and J ends were trimmed by 4 bases and 6 bases, with 15 bases remaining between them. Germline lookup yields CDR1 LNHDA and CDR2 SQIVND (reference sequence). The CDR3 has 14 residues. CDR3 in amino acids: CASSTGLGGAEAFF. CDR3 bases: TGTGCCAGTAGTACAGGGCTTGGCGGGGCTGAAGCTTTCTTT.

In this sample, this clone turned up once. The chain combines TRBV27 with TRBJ2-5; no definite D call. The CDR3 has 14 residues. Germline loops: CDR1 MNHEY, CDR2 SMNVEV (reference sequence). V was pared by 3 bases and J by 2 bases, with 10 bases between. CDR3 region: CASSLGHYQETQYF. CDR3 nucleotides: TGTGCCAGCAGTTTGGGTCACTATCAAGAGACCCAGTACTTC.

This sequence joins TRBV10-3 and TRBJ2-7, with TRBD1 matching over 10 bases. Germline CDR1 and CDR2: ENHRY and SYGVKD. CDR3 length: 15 amino acids. The V segment lost 6 bases and the J segment 5 bases; nucleotides outside the gene matches: 10. This CDR3 reads CAISRTGGGLDEQYF. Written as DNA, the CDR3 is TGTGCCATCAGCCGGACAGGGGGAGGTTTGGACGAGCAGTACTTC.

This chain links TRBV28 with TRBJ1-1, with D tentatively TRBD1 (5 bases). Deletions cut 2 bases from V and 0 bases from J, with 7 bases between. The germline CDR1 and CDR2 sequences are MDHEN and SYDVKM. The CDR3 is made up of 14 amino acids. CDR3 sequence: CASSLGQLNTEAFF. DNA for the CDR3: TGTGCCAGCAGTTTAGGACAATTGAACACTGAAGCTTTCTTT.

The chain uses TRBV7-8 and TRBJ2-4; possibly TRBD1 for D (6 bases). Per the germline V gene, CDR1 is SGHVS and CDR2 is FQNEAQ. The length of the CDR3 is 16 residues. Trimming shortened V by 4 bases and J by 0 bases, and 13 bases separated the two germline ends. The CDR3 sequence is CASSSTGNLAKNIQYF. The CDR3 DNA reads TGTGCCAGCAGCTCTACAGGGAACCTAGCCAAAAACATTCAGTACTTC. Full variable domain (rest looked up from reference TRBV7-8 and TRBJ2-4): GAGVSQSPRYKVAKRGQDVALRCDPISGHVSLFWYQQALGQGPEFLTYFQNEAQLDKSGLPSDRFFAERPEGSVSTLKIQRTQQEDSAVYLCASSSTGNLAKNIQYFGAGTRLSVL.

This clone has a single count. The CDR3 nucleotides read TGTGCCAGCTCACCACCGGGAGTCTCCTACGAGCAGTACTTC. Translating gives CASSPPGVSYEQYF. The V gene is TRBV18, the J gene TRBJ2-7; a weak D match, TRBD2 (5 bases). V was trimmed by 0 bases and J by 0 bases, leaving 6 bases between them. This CDR3 has 14 residues. In germline, CDR1 is KGHSH, CDR2 LQKENI.

The V call is TRBV28, the J call TRBJ2-7, with D uncertain. The CDR3 sequence is 12 residues long. Germline lookup yields CDR1 MDHEN and CDR2 SYDVKM. Trimming took off 5 bases at V and 6 bases at J, with 11 bases between the two ends. The CDR3 sequence: CASSRRRREQYF. The CDR3 nucleotides are TGTGCCAGCAGTCGCCGGCGGCGCGAGCAGTACTTC. Using reference TRBV28 and TRBJ2-7 for the parts outside the CDR3, the full variable domain is DVKVTQSSRYLVKRTGEKVFLECVQDMDHENMFWYRQDPGLGLRLIYFSYDVKMKEKGDIPEGYSVSREKKERFSLILESASTNQTSMYLCASSRRRREQYFGPGTRLTVT.

The CDR3 loop reads CASRSQGETQYF. DNA for the CDR3: TGTGCCAGCAGGTCACAGGGGGAGACCCAGTACTTC. The V gene is TRBV7-7, the J gene TRBJ2-5, with 7 bases matching TRBD1. The germline CDR1 and CDR2 sequences are SSHAT and FNYEAQ (reference sequence). V lost 6 bases to trimming and J lost 5 bases; unmatched junction nucleotides: 3. The CDR3 spans 12 residues.

The genes are TRBV2 and TRBJ2-7, with 8 bases aligning to TRBD1. Germline assignment: CDR1 SNHLY and CDR2 FYNNEI. With 7 bases clipped from V and 2 bases from J, the junction kept 7 bases outside the gene matches. The CDR3 consists of 14 residues. The DNA for the CDR3 is TGTGCCAGCACTCCGGACAGGGCTACCTACGAGCAGTACTTC. Translated, it gives CASTPDRATYEQYF.

The rearrangement joins TRBV18 to TRBJ1-1; TRBD1 matches 10 bases. J was trimmed by 2 bases and V by 5 bases; bases with no gene match: 8. This CDR3 region has 16 residues. Germline CDR1 is KGHSH and CDR2 is LQKENI. DNA of the CDR3: TGTGCCAGCTCAGAGAGGACAGGGGGGATAAACACTGAAGCTTTCTTT. Its protein product is CASSERTGGINTEAFF. Full variable domain (missing parts from reference TRBV18 and TRBJ1-1): NAGVMQNPRHLVRRRGQEARLRCSPMKGHSHVYWYRQLPEEGLKFMVYLQKENIIDESGMPKERFSAEFPKEGPSILRIQQVVRGDSAAYFCASSERTGGINTEAFFGQGTRLTVV.

The J gene is TRBJ2-3, the V gene TRBV6-6; D remains ambiguous. This CDR3 has 15 residues. Trimming left V 0 bases short and J 4 bases short, with 11 bases between. The V gene's germline CDR1 is MNHNY and CDR2 SVGAGI (reference sequence). The CDR3 loop is CASSYSSDWSDTQYF. The CDR3 coding sequence is TGTGCCAGCAGTTACTCGAGCGACTGGTCAGATACGCAGTATTTT.

This clone was recorded a few times. The rearrangement links TRBV30 to TRBJ1-3; no definite D call. This CDR3 is built from 14 residues. The germline V gene has CDR1 GTSNPN and CDR2 SVGIG (reference sequence). The germline V and J ends were trimmed by 5 bases and 0 bases, with 11 bases remaining between them. The chain's CDR3 is CAWCRLHSGNTIYF. The CDR3 bases are TGTGCCTGGTGTAGACTGCACTCTGGAAACACCATATATTTT.

The J gene is TRBJ2-3, the V gene TRBV4-1; 10 bases match TRBD2. Looked up from germline, CDR1 is MGHRA and CDR2 is YSYEKL. The V segment lost 1 base and the J segment 4 bases; nucleotides outside the gene matches: 8. There are 17 residues in the CDR3. CDR3 DNA sequence: TGCGCCAGCAGCCAAGGGGCTAGCGGGAGTCAACCAGATACGCAGTATTTT. This codes for CASSQGASGSQPDTQYF.

The sample holds one count of this clone. V gene TRBV5-6 combines with J gene TRBJ1-3, with TRBD1 as a possible D gene (5 bases). V shed 2 bases and J shed 4 bases, with 10 bases lying between them. This CDR3 is built from 14 residues. CDR1 and CDR2 from the germline V gene are SGHDT and YYEEEE. This CDR3 is CASSFVQGGNTIYF. In nucleotides, the CDR3 is TGTGCCAGCAGCTTCGTGCAGGGAGGAAACACCATATATTTT.

As DNA, the CDR3 is TGTGCCAGCAGCCCCCCCGGGACATTTAAGAATGAGCAGTTCTTC. Translated, it gives CASSPPGTFKNEQFF. V gene TRBV7-2 combines with J gene TRBJ2-1; D possibly corresponds to TRBD1 (6 bases). Trimming took 5 bases from V and 7 from J, leaving 18 bases between them. Per germline, CDR1 SGHTA and CDR2 FQGNSA. This CDR3 is 15 amino acids long.

V is TRBV28 and J is TRBJ2-7, with 7 bases matching TRBD2. This CDR3 contains 14 residues. The V and J ends lost 7 bases and 0 bases, in that order; junction bases with no gene match: 6. Germline values: CDR1 MDHEN, CDR2 SYDVKM. The DNA of the CDR3 is TGTGCCAGCAAGTCGCTAGCGGACTCCTACGAGCAGTACTTC. Encoded protein: CASKSLADSYEQYF.

J is TRBJ1-5 and V is TRBV19, with 12 positions matching TRBD1. V gave up 6 bases and J gave up 2 bases; unmatched junction bases: 2. CDR1 is LNHDA and CDR2 is SQIVND in the germline V gene (reference sequence). CDR3 size: 15 residues. CDR3 bases: TGTGCCAGTAGGGGGACAGGGGGCGGCAATCAGCCCCAGCATTTT. It is translated as CASRGTGGGNQPQHF.

This sequence joins TRBV7-3 and TRBJ1-6; a weak D match, TRBD1 (5 bases). The CDR3 extends over 15 amino acids. The germline V and J ends were trimmed by 3 bases and 0 bases, with 6 bases remaining between them. Looked up from germline, CDR1 is SGHTA and CDR2 is FQGTGA. The CDR3 bases are TGTGCCAGCAGCTTGGGGGGCTCCTATAATTCACCCCTCCACTTT. It yields the protein CASSLGGSYNSPLHF.

The CDR3 reads CASSQVLGQGAGGYTF. CDR3 bases: TGTGCCAGCAGCCAAGTCCTGGGACAGGGGGCAGGAGGCTACACCTTC. The rearrangement uses TRBV14 and TRBJ1-2; 12 bases line up with TRBD1. Trimming took 1 base from V and 8 from J; bases not matched to a gene: 8. The CDR3 runs to 16 residues. Germline CDR1 is SGHDN and CDR2 is FVKESK.

The chain has TRBV5-6 and TRBJ2-7; 8 bases map to TRBD1. The germline CDR1 and CDR2 sequences are SGHDT and YYEEEE. The CDR3 length is 16 residues. The ends lost 6 bases at V and 5 bases at J; junction bases unmatched: 16. The CDR3 nucleotides read TGTGCCAGCACCACCCTGAACTTAGGACAGGGAAACGAGCAGTACTTC. Amino acid sequence: CASTTLNLGQGNEQYF.